This section outlines one T cell receptor beta chain sequence together with its context. Its antigen is still unknown. Sequencing was performed with immunoSEQ multiplex PCR; in TCRdb, only in-frame clones are kept and a portion is missing. The sample lists over 750,000 clones; approximately 97% were seen once. The entry originates in a study of shared clonotypes between healthy human individuals. Study results and caveats: Of the naive CD4 clonotypes, roughly 5.5% were shared across four donors.

The germline V gene encodes CDR1 PRHDT and CDR2 FYEKMQ (reference sequence). V was clipped by 7 bases and J by 7 bases, with 14 bases between them. This CDR3 has 12 amino acids. Naive CD8 cells lacked CD45RO, underwent positive selection for CCR7 and left out terminally differentiated effector memory CD45RA+ cells. The sequence was obtained from a young man in good health. The source material was naive CD8+ T cells sorted from blood. This chain uses TRBV13 with TRBJ2-7; D is possibly TRBD2 (5 bases). For the CDR3, the DNA is TGTGCCAGCACGATCGACCGGAGGGAGCAGTACTTC. Its translation: CASTIDRREQYF.